This TCR beta chain was identified in a study of blood T cell repertoires in COVID-19. On the study more broadly: There were acute and convalescent COVID-19 samples, and they came from the United States, Italy and Spain. T cells, B-cell-depleted T cells, or PBMCs provided the cDNA or gDNA that served as material.

CDR1 is KGHSH and CDR2 is LQKENI in the germline V gene. The CDR3 is made up of 17 amino acids. J gave up 8 bases and V 1 base, and 8 bases lay outside the gene matches. How the authors handled the data: Quantification of nucleated cells was approximated via reference gene primer amplification. Clones were sequenced by immunoSEQ multiplex PCR, and TCRdb holds only the in-frame ones, with some missing. That table supplies the V and J calls and clone size; D and trimming were determined from the DNA. This repertoire shows about 210,000 clones, 70% to 90% found once; its top ten account for 4% to 6%. The receptor comes from a woman in her thirties or forties with acute or convalescent COVID-19. V is TRBV18 and J is TRBJ1-6, with 10 bases that match TRBD1. The sample was peripheral blood. The CDR3 nucleotides read TGTGCCAGCTCACCACTTCGCTCCGGGACAGGGGATTCACCCCTCCACTTT. Residues: CASSPLRSGTGDSPLHF.